This TCR beta chain was retrieved from a study of shared clonotypes between healthy human individuals. The CDR3 runs to 19 residues. CDR1 and CDR2 from the germline V gene are SSHAT and FNYEAQ (reference sequence). A note on this clone: What it binds is not known. The junction departs from germline at one end; a sequencing error may be responsible.

Sequencing used immunoSEQ multiplex PCR; TCRdb keeps in-frame clones, though not all of them. The sample records roughly 2 million clones, over 85% being singletons. Study-level points and caveats: The rarefaction results pointed to incomplete sorted-subset sequencing despite large depth. In general, naive subsets displayed greater estimated richness than memory subsets did.

The chain is built from TRBV7-7 and TRBJ2-1; TRBD2 agrees at 10 bases. The receptor's source is a man between 18 and 35 years old in good health. Sequencing used naive CD4+ T cells sorted from blood. Indicated subset: CD45RA+ positively selected. The CDR3 bases are TGTGCTAGCAGCCCGCTATCGGGACTAGCGTCGTCCTTTTACAATGAGCAGTTCTTC. Its translation: CASSPLSGLASSFYNEQFF.